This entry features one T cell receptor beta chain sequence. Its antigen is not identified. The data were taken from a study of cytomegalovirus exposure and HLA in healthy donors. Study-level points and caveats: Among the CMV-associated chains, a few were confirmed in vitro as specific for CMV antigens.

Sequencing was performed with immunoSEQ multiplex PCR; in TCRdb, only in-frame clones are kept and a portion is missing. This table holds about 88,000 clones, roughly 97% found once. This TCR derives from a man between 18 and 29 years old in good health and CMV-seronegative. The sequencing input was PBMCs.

CDR3 in amino acids: CATSTQGQPQHF. The CDR3 bases are TGTGCCACCAGCACCCAGGGTCAGCCCCAGCATTTT. J is TRBJ1-5 and V is TRBV15, with a tentative D call TRBD1 (5 bases). V lost 4 bases and J 6 bases, leaving 7 bases between the germline ends. From germline, CDR1 is LNHNV and CDR2 YYDKDF (reference sequence). The CDR3 runs to 12 residues.